This T cell receptor beta chain was sequenced during a study of T-cell reconstitution after alpha-beta-depleted transplantation in children. Findings of the study overall: The high TCRbeta diversity at day 60 in some patients came from surviving recipient T cells and thymic progenitors. The authors attributed T-cell counts and diversity one year after transplant mostly to newly produced T cells. Roughly two months post-transplant, alpha-beta T cells reportedly originated from several hundred graft clones that had expanded.

The library targeted TCRbeta and was prepared with unique molecular identifiers. From the PCR reads, TCRdb called clonotypes with MiXCR, one entry per CDR3 protein. The profile shows hundreds of thousands of distinct CDR3 sequences, roughly 16% of them singletons. The CDR3 totals 14 residues. V was clipped by 4 bases and J by 0 bases, with 8 bases between them. The V gene's germline CDR1 is ENHRY and CDR2 SYGVKD. This clonotype was detected only a few times. Its antigen is still unknown. The rearrangement links TRBV10-3 to TRBJ2-3; D is possibly TRBD2 (5 bases). This specimen was PBMCs, mostly from graft donor cells, taken 360 days after TCRalphabeta/CD19-depleted stem cell transplant. The source of this sequence is a male patient between 2 and 10 years old who had a stem cell transplant for acute lymphoblastic leukemia, so the T cells may come from the graft donor. The CDR3 nucleotides read TGTGCCATCAGTGGCTGGAGGAGCACAGATACGCAGTATTTT. This encodes CAISGWRSTDTQYF.